This T cell receptor (beta chain) was identified during a study of blood T cell repertoires in COVID-19. Study information: The United States, Italy and Spain were the sources of the acute and convalescent COVID-19 samples.

The CDR3 extends over 17 amino acids. Germline V CDR1 and CDR2: ENHRY, SYGVKD. The ends lost 2 bases at V and 0 bases at J; junction bases unmatched: 5. The method was immunoSEQ multiplex PCR; TCRdb's version includes in-frame clones alone and lacks a portion of them. The sample carries about 270,000 clones, roughly nine tenths recorded once. Sequences were obtained from peripheral blood. This sequence was found in a woman younger than 45 with COVID-19, enrolled during active disease. This chain joins TRBV10-3 and TRBJ2-3; 10 bases line up with TRBD2. CDR3 sequence: CAISELAGVSSTDTQYF. In DNA, the CDR3 is TGTGCCATCAGTGAGCTAGCGGGGGTCTCTAGCACAGATACGCAGTATTTT.